The 31 T cell receptor beta chains below were found in one sample sequenced in a study of shared clonotypes between healthy human individuals. The data were produced by immunoSEQ multiplex PCR, yet TCRdb's version contains in-frame clones alone and is incomplete. The table includes hundreds of thousands of clones, 96% detected once. Naive CD8 populations comprised CD45RO-negative cells positively selected for CCR7, excluding terminally differentiated effector memory CD45RA+ cells. Sequencing was performed on naive CD8+ T cells sorted from blood. The receptors come from a woman aged 30 to 39 in good health.

V and J are TRBV13 and TRBJ2-1; D ambiguous. Trimming pared 5 bases from V and 4 bases from J, leaving 18 bases between. The CDR3 covers 16 residues. Per germline, CDR1 PRHDT and CDR2 FYEKMQ (reference sequence). CDR3 protein: CASSPTYVVGYNEQFF. In nucleotides, the CDR3 is TGTGCCAGCAGCCCTACGTACGTGGTGGGTTACAATGAGCAGTTCTTC.

The rearrangement links TRBV28 to TRBJ1-5, with D tentatively TRBD1 (5 bases). Germline values: CDR1 MDHEN, CDR2 SYDVKM. The CDR3 has 13 amino acids. V lost 1 base and J lost 5, with 6 bases in between. The CDR3 loop is CASSLLGHQPQHF. Here the CDR3 DNA reads TGTGCCAGCAGTTTATTGGGGCATCAGCCCCAGCATTTT.

The chain joins TRBV5-8 to TRBJ2-1, with D perhaps matching TRBD1 (6 bases). Germline CDR1 and CDR2: SGHTS and YDEGEE. This CDR3 comprises 12 residues. With 0 bases removed from V and 14 bases from J, the gap between germline ends came to 12 bases. CDR3 nucleotides: TGTGCCAGCAGCTTGGGCGTCAGGGGAGAGTTCTTC. It codes for CASSLGVRGEFF.

The chain has TRBV11-2 and TRBJ2-5; 8 bases agree with TRBD1. Germline V gene data show CDR1 as SGHAT and CDR2 as FQNNGV. The V and J ends lost 5 bases and 5 bases, in that order; junction bases with no gene match: 7. This CDR3 has 14 residues. CDR3 in DNA: TGTGCCAGCAGCCGCACCAGGGGGCAGGAGACCCAGTACTTC. Translating gives CASSRTRGQETQYF. The whole variable domain, filled in from reference TRBV11-2 and TRBJ2-5, reads EAGVAQSPRYKIIEKRQSVAFWCNPISGHATLYWYQQILGQGPKLLIQFQNNGVVDDSQLPKDRFSAERLKGVDSTLKIQPAKLEDSAVYLCASSRTRGQETQYFGPGTRLLVL.

The rearrangement links TRBV13 to TRBJ2-7, with 13 bases identical to TRBD2. The CDR3 has 16 residues. Trimming cost V 4 bases and J 4 bases; bases outside gene matches: 7. Germline loops: CDR1 PRHDT, CDR2 FYEKMQ (reference sequence). CDR3 DNA: TGTGCCAGCAGCTACGGACTAGCGGGAGATTTATACGAGCAGTACTTC. It yields the protein CASSYGLAGDLYEQYF.

This rearrangement joins TRBV4-1 to TRBJ2-5; 7 positions agree with TRBD1. V was clipped by 3 bases and J by 2 bases; unmatched bases: 0. Germline V gives CDR1 MGHRA, CDR2 YSYEKL. The CDR3 totals 13 residues. CDR3: CASSQGQQETQYF. As DNA, the CDR3 is TGCGCCAGCAGCCAGGGACAGCAAGAGACCCAGTACTTC.

This sequence joins TRBV28 and TRBJ2-1; D is tentatively TRBD1 or TRBD2 (5 bases each). The CDR3 consists of 15 residues. Germline V gives CDR1 MDHEN, CDR2 SYDVKM. V dropped 6 bases and J dropped 2 bases, with 14 bases sitting between them. This CDR3 is CASRLDGTAYNEQFF. The CDR3 DNA follows: TGTGCCAGCAGACTGGACGGGACGGCCTACAATGAGCAGTTCTTC.

The CDR3 region is CAHAERGSTYEQYF. The CDR3, as DNA: TGTGCTCATGCCGAGAGGGGGTCAACATACGAGCAGTACTTC. This chain joins TRBV28 and TRBJ2-7; D is perhaps TRBD1 (6 bases). Per germline, CDR1 MDHEN and CDR2 SYDVKM. This CDR3 has 14 amino acids.

The chain has TRBV19 and TRBJ2-1; 7 nucleotides align to TRBD2. The CDR3 is 16 residues long. From germline, CDR1 is LNHDA and CDR2 SQIVND (reference sequence). V shed 3 bases and J 4 bases; nucleotides not matched to a gene: 9. The CDR3 reads CASSMFGGRVYNEQFF. The CDR3 DNA sequence: TGTGCCAGTAGTATGTTTGGCGGGAGAGTTTACAATGAGCAGTTCTTC.

The chain has TRBV14 and TRBJ2-1, with 10 bases identical to TRBD1. This CDR3 is built from 15 residues. Germline CDR1 reads SGHDN; CDR2 reads FVKESK. V shed 3 bases and J 7 bases; nucleotides not matched to a gene: 6. For the CDR3, the DNA is TGTGCCAGCAGCCACCTAGGGACAGGGGAAAATGAGCAGTTCTTC. This gives the protein CASSHLGTGENEQFF.

The V and J genes are TRBV4-1 and TRBJ2-3; 14 nucleotides line up with TRBD2. There are 22 residues in the CDR3. V lost 2 bases and J lost 0; bases outside the gene matches: 16. The germline V gene encodes CDR1 MGHRA and CDR2 YSYEKL. CDR3 nucleotide sequence: TGCGCCAGCAGCCAAAGCATCCCTTGGACTAGCGGGAGGCGAACTAGCACAGATACGCAGTATTTT. This sequence encodes CASSQSIPWTSGRRTSTDTQYF.

As to this clone: The sample has other DNA sequences that encode this CDR3 too. The chain recombines TRBV5-6 with TRBJ2-7; 7 nucleotides match TRBD2. The CDR3 extends over 14 amino acids. J gave up 0 bases and V 2 bases, and 2 bases lay outside the gene matches. CDR1 and CDR2 from the germline V gene are SGHDT and YYEEEE. The CDR3 loop is CASSFGGSSYEQYF. The DNA for the CDR3 is TGTGCCAGCAGCTTCGGCGGGAGCTCCTACGAGCAGTACTTC. Filled out from reference TRBV5-6 and TRBJ2-7, the complete variable domain reads DAGVTQSPTHLIKTRGQQVTLRCSPKSGHDTVSWYQQALGQGPQFIFQYYEEEERQRGNFPDRFSGHQFPNYSSELNVNALLLGDSALYLCASSFGGSSYEQYFGPGTRLTVT.

This CDR3 is CASSHLTSSATDTQYF. The CDR3 region has the DNA TGCGCCAGCAGCCACCTGACTAGTTCCGCCACAGATACGCAGTATTTT. The chain has TRBV4-1 and TRBJ2-3; TRBD2 might be the D (6 bases). CDR3 size: 16 residues. The germline V and J ends were trimmed by 3 bases and 2 bases, with 15 bases remaining between them. Germline V gives CDR1 MGHRA, CDR2 YSYEKL.

V and J are TRBV27 and TRBJ1-5; the match to TRBD1 covers 8 bases. The CDR3 consists of 16 residues. J was trimmed by 7 bases and V by 1 base; bases with no gene match: 9. Germline V gene sequence: CDR1 MNHEY, CDR2 SMNVEV (reference sequence). Here the CDR3 reads CASSLYAGGEMQPQHF. Here the CDR3 DNA reads TGTGCCAGCAGTTTATATGCAGGGGGCGAGATGCAGCCCCAGCATTTT.

This clone was counted once. The CDR3 DNA reads TGTGCCAGTACAACAGTGAACACTGAAGCTTTCTTT. This codes for CASTTVNTEAFF. V and J are TRBV19 and TRBJ1-1; D is unresolved. V was cut by 7 bases and J by 0 bases, with 6 bases left in between. Germline CDR1 LNHDA, CDR2 SQIVND (reference sequence). The CDR3 covers 12 residues.

This chain links TRBV4-2 with TRBJ2-5, with D perhaps TRBD2 (5 bases). V lost 0 bases to trimming and J lost 5 bases, with 13 bases between them. Germline assignment: CDR1 LGHNA and CDR2 YNFKEQ. This CDR3 spans 15 amino acids. CDR3 region: CASSQDLGGHETQYF. CDR3 in DNA: TGTGCCAGCAGCCAAGATCTTGGCGGGCACGAGACCCAGTACTTC.

This clone showed up just once. The chain uses TRBV27 and TRBJ2-5, with no clear D. The V gene's germline CDR1 is MNHEY and CDR2 SMNVEV (reference sequence). The CDR3 runs to 14 residues. Trimming stripped 2 bases from V and 4 bases from J, with 11 bases between. The DNA of the CDR3 is TGTGCCAGCAGTTTAGGGTCCCCGGGAGAGACCCAGTACTTC. Translating it yields CASSLGSPGETQYF.

V and J are TRBV28 and TRBJ2-1; 7 bases fit TRBD1. The CDR3 spans 13 residues. The junction had 5 bases not matched to a gene; V was cut back by 8 bases and J by 4 bases. Germline CDR1 reads MDHEN; CDR2 reads SYDVKM. The CDR3 DNA follows: TGTGCCAGCGGCCCGGACAGGTACAATGAGCAGTTCTTC. Its translation: CASGPDRYNEQFF.

This chain links TRBV30 with TRBJ2-1; the D is unclear. V was shortened by 4 bases and J by 4 bases, with 11 bases between the two germline ends. This CDR3 contains 13 residues. From germline, CDR1 is GTSNPN and CDR2 SVGIG (reference sequence). This chain's CDR3 is CAWTLTSYNEQFF. CDR3 bases: TGTGCCTGGACTCTCACGAGTTACAATGAGCAGTTCTTC. The variable domain in full, with the rest retrieved from reference TRBV30 and TRBJ2-1, is SQTIHQWPATLVQPVGSPLSLECTVEGTSNPNLYWYRQAAGRGLQLLFYSVGIGQISSEVPQNLSASRPQDRQFILSSKKLLLSDSGFYLCAWTLTSYNEQFFGPGTRLTVL.

Comments on this clone: Other nucleotide sequences from this sample produce the same CDR3. J is TRBJ2-7 and V is TRBV27; D is unresolved. V gave up 0 bases and J gave up 1 base, with 7 bases separating them. From germline, CDR1 is MNHEY and CDR2 SMNVEV (reference sequence). CDR3 length equals 14 residues. The CDR3 sequence: CASSLSSGSYEQYF. The CDR3 DNA reads TGTGCCAGCAGTTTATCATCCGGGTCCTACGAGCAGTACTTC.

The rearrangement uses TRBV13 and TRBJ2-1, with 13 bases matching TRBD2. The CDR3 length is 15 residues. Germline CDR1 and CDR2: PRHDT and FYEKMQ (reference sequence). The ends lost 5 bases at V and 10 bases at J; junction bases unmatched: 8. DNA for the CDR3: TGTGCCAGCAGCCCAACTAGCGGGAGGGCCGGAGAGCAGTTCTTC. Protein: CASSPTSGRAGEQFF.

The chain carries TRBV19 and TRBJ2-5; D remains unclear. The length of the CDR3 is 13 residues. Trimming took 8 bases from V and 3 from J, leaving 13 bases between them. Per germline, CDR1 LNHDA and CDR2 SQIVND (reference sequence). The CDR3 DNA is TGTGCCAGTGCTCTTGACAAGGAAGAGACCCAGTACTTC. Translating gives CASALDKEETQYF.

The V and J genes are TRBV11-2 and TRBJ2-5; the match to TRBD1 covers 7 bases. The CDR3 is made up of 14 amino acids. Looked up from germline, CDR1 is SGHAT and CDR2 is FQNNGV. V trimming: 4 bases; J trimming: 5 bases; junction bases outside the gene matches: 7. The DNA for the CDR3 is TGTGCCAGCAGCTGGTTTACAGGGGTGGAGACCCAGTACTTC. This translates into CASSWFTGVETQYF. The full variable domain, its missing parts supplied by reference TRBV11-2 and TRBJ2-5, is EAGVAQSPRYKIIEKRQSVAFWCNPISGHATLYWYQQILGQGPKLLIQFQNNGVVDDSQLPKDRFSAERLKGVDSTLKIQPAKLEDSAVYLCASSWFTGVETQYFGPGTRLLVL.

This clone showed up just a few times. V is TRBV2 and J is TRBJ2-7, with D perhaps TRBD2 (5 bases). Looked up from germline, CDR1 is SNHLY and CDR2 is FYNNEI. V was pared by 4 bases and J by 7 bases, with 5 bases between. CDR3 size: 10 residues. CDR3 nucleotide sequence: TGTGCCAGCAGTGCGGGGGAGCAGTACTTC. Protein product: CASSAGEQYF.

This chain links TRBV5-4 with TRBJ2-2; D uncertain. This CDR3 is 11 amino acids long. V was pared by 2 bases and J by 7 bases, with 3 bases between. Germline V gene lookup returns CDR1 SGHNT and CDR2 YYREEE (reference sequence). The CDR3 DNA is TGTGCCAGCAGCTTTAACGGGGAGCTGTTTTTT. This encodes CASSFNGELFF.

This chain connects TRBV27 to TRBJ2-7; perhaps D is TRBD1 or TRBD2 (5 bases each). V gave up 6 bases and J gave up 3 bases, with 27 bases separating them. Germline assignment: CDR1 MNHEY and CDR2 SMNVEV (reference sequence). The CDR3 consists of 18 residues. CDR3 in amino acids: CASSRTGPGMRGDYEQYF. The CDR3 coding sequence is TGTGCCAGCAGCAGAACAGGCCCCGGAATGAGGGGTGACTACGAGCAGTACTTC.

Only one count was recorded for this clone. The rearrangement joins TRBV18 to TRBJ1-5, with D possibly TRBD1 on 5 matching bases. V lost 6 bases to trimming and J lost 2 bases, with 17 bases between them. This CDR3 contains 16 residues. Germline V gives CDR1 KGHSH, CDR2 LQKENI. The CDR3 here is CASSPRVGGCNQPQHF. CDR3 in DNA: TGTGCCAGCTCGCCCAGGGTGGGGGGATGCAATCAGCCCCAGCATTTT.

The chain links TRBV14 to TRBJ2-1; 10 bases agree with TRBD1. Germline values: CDR1 SGHDN, CDR2 FVKESK. J was trimmed by 4 bases and V by 3 bases; bases with no gene match: 3. This CDR3 region has 15 residues. The DNA of the CDR3 is TGTGCCAGCAGCCACGGGACAGGGGAATACAATGAGCAGTTCTTC. This codes for CASSHGTGEYNEQFF.

This chain uses TRBV28 with TRBJ2-7, with D uncertain. The V and J ends lost 6 bases and 6 bases respectively, with 15 bases between them. Germline CDR1 MDHEN, CDR2 SYDVKM. CDR3 size: 13 residues. The CDR3 coding sequence is TGTGCCAGCAGCTGGGCCCTCCGTGCCGAGCAGTACTTC. Translated: CASSWALRAEQYF.

The chain has TRBV27 and TRBJ1-1; possible D gene TRBD1, 5 bases. The germline V gene has CDR1 MNHEY and CDR2 SMNVEV (reference sequence). The CDR3 is made up of 14 amino acids. V lost 0 bases and J 1 base, leaving 6 bases between the germline ends. The CDR3 here is CASSLSGGNTEAFF. CDR3 sequence (DNA): TGTGCCAGCAGTTTATCTGGGGGGAACACTGAAGCTTTCTTT.

The V gene is TRBV19, the J gene TRBJ2-1; 7 bases are shared with TRBD2. This CDR3 contains 13 residues. V dropped 3 bases and J dropped 6; count of bases not matched to a gene: 2. In germline, CDR1 is LNHDA, CDR2 SQIVND (reference sequence). The CDR3 is CASSILAGNEQFF. CDR3 nucleotides: TGTGCCAGTAGTATCTTAGCGGGCAATGAGCAGTTCTTC.